One and the same sample provided the 28 T cell receptor beta chains below, sequenced in a study of blood T cell repertoires in COVID-19. Assay used: immunoSEQ multiplex PCR; TCRdb lists only in-frame clones, some missing. This sample carries about 270,000 clones, 86% of them seen once, and the ten largest clones take about 8.6%. Sequenced: peripheral blood. The origin of the receptors is a man aged 40-49 years with active or convalescent COVID-19.

The gene calls are TRBV7-9 and TRBJ2-1; 11 bases line up with TRBD2. CDR1 and CDR2 (germline): SEHNR, FQNEAQ (reference sequence). This CDR3 has 16 residues. The trim removed 6 bases at V and 0 bases at J, leaving 4 bases unmatched. As DNA, the CDR3 is TGTGCCAGCAGGGGGACTAGCGGTAGCTCCTACAATGAGCAGTTCTTC. Translated, it gives CASRGTSGSSYNEQFF.

Only a few counts were recorded for this clone. The CDR3 region is CAWSVRTGELFF. The DNA of the CDR3 is TGTGCCTGGAGTGTACGGACCGGGGAGCTGTTTTTT. V and J are TRBV30 and TRBJ2-2; D remains ambiguous. The ends were cut back, 0 bases at V and 5 bases at J, with 4 bases in the middle. The CDR3 contains 12 residues. Germline loops: CDR1 GTSNPN, CDR2 SVGIG (reference sequence). Supplemented by reference TRBV30 and TRBJ2-2, the full variable domain reads SQTIHQWPATLVQPVGSPLSLECTVEGTSNPNLYWYRQAAGRGLQLLFYSVGIGQISSEVPQNLSASRPQDRQFILSSKKLLLSDSGFYLCAWSVRTGELFFGEGSRLTVL.

V and J are TRBV5-1 and TRBJ2-2; D is perhaps TRBD2 (5 bases). Trimming took off 7 bases at V and 2 bases at J, with 18 bases between the two ends. This CDR3 contains 16 residues. Per the germline V gene, CDR1 is SGHRS and CDR2 is YFSETQ. The CDR3: CASHTPAGENTGELFF. CDR3 DNA: TGCGCCAGCCACACCCCCGCCGGGGAAAACACCGGGGAGCTGTTTTTT.

The CDR3 region has the DNA TGTGCCAGCAGGGGACTAGCCTCGAGAAGGGAAGAGACCCAGTACTTC. This translates into CASRGLASRREETQYF. J is TRBJ2-5 and V is TRBV2, with TRBD2 matching 9 bases. The CDR3 is made up of 16 amino acids. With V trimmed by 6 bases and J by 3 bases, 11 bases remained unmatched. The germline V gene has CDR1 SNHLY and CDR2 FYNNEI.

V usage is TRBV4-1 and J usage is TRBJ2-7, with a tentative D call TRBD1 (5 bases). Germline CDR1 is MGHRA and CDR2 is YSYEKL. The V gene lost 5 bases and the J gene lost 3 bases, with 17 bases spanning the gap. CDR3 size: 15 residues. The CDR3 coding sequence is TGCGCCAGCAGCACCAGGGAAGAAAAAAACTACGAGCAGTACTTC. Translated, it gives CASSTREEKNYEQYF.

The rearrangement uses TRBV5-1 and TRBJ1-1; the match to TRBD1 covers 7 bases. CDR1 and CDR2 from the germline V gene are SGHRS and YFSETQ. The CDR3 runs to 13 residues. J was trimmed by 3 bases and V by 2 bases; bases with no gene match: 1. The CDR3 DNA sequence: TGCGCCAGCAGCTTTGACAGGGACACTGAAGCTTTCTTT. It translates to CASSFDRDTEAFF.

V is TRBV29-1 and J is TRBJ2-2; a weak D match, TRBD2 (6 bases). Germline V gene data show CDR1 as SQVTM and CDR2 as ANQGSEA. V was cut by 4 bases and J by 2 bases, with 14 bases left in between. The length of the CDR3 is 15 residues. This chain's CDR3 is CSVVPARGNTGELFF. The CDR3 DNA sequence: TGCAGCGTTGTCCCCGCGCGGGGTAACACCGGGGAGCTGTTTTTT.

There are a few counts of this clone. The chain uses TRBV6-5 and TRBJ2-7; TRBD1 matches 7 bases. CDR3 length equals 15 residues. J gave up 6 bases and V 5 bases, and 13 bases lay outside the gene matches. From germline, CDR1 is MNHEY and CDR2 SVGAGI. The CDR3 bases are TGTGCCAGCAGTACCAAGGGGGCTGCCGTCGTCGAGCAGTACTTC. Translating it yields CASSTKGAAVVEQYF.

The CDR3 here is CASRPTGSNEQYF. CDR3 in DNA: TGTGCCAGCAGGCCGACAGGGAGCAACGAGCAGTACTTC. The chain carries TRBV12-3 or TRBV12-4 and TRBJ2-7; TRBD1 matches at 7 bases. The CDR3 loop spans 13 amino acids. V lost 6 bases to trimming and J lost 5 bases; unmatched junction nucleotides: 7.

Only one count was recorded for this clone. The chain joins TRBV7-2 to TRBJ2-7, with 10 bases that match TRBD2. The CDR3 is 15 residues long. Germline V gives CDR1 SGHTA, CDR2 FQGNSA. V dropped 4 bases and J dropped 4; count of bases not matched to a gene: 7. The CDR3 loop is CASSSAGGPLYEQYF. CDR3 nucleotides: TGTGCCAGCAGCTCAGCGGGAGGGCCCCTTTACGAGCAGTACTTC.

The rearrangement joins TRBV3-1 (or the pseudogene TRBV3-2) to TRBJ2-5, with D possibly TRBD1 on 7 matching bases. Trimming left V 0 bases short and J 1 base short, with 15 bases between. This CDR3 is 17 amino acids long. Germline CDR1 is LGHDT and CDR2 is YNNKEL (reference sequence). This CDR3 reads CASSQDRGTASQETQYF. The CDR3 nucleotides read TGTGCCAGCAGCCAAGACCGGGGGACAGCAAGCCAAGAGACCCAGTACTTC.

The chain uses TRBV12-5 and TRBJ2-7; TRBD2 matches 7 bases. The germline V gene encodes CDR1 LGHNT and CDR2 FRNRAP. The CDR3 contains 15 residues. V lost 5 bases, J lost 4 bases, and 11 bases stayed unmatched. CDR3 region: CASGPLTSRRYEQYF. In nucleotides, the CDR3 is TGTGCTAGTGGTCCTCTGACTAGCAGGAGGTACGAGCAGTACTTC.

This chain uses TRBV2 with TRBJ2-1; D unresolved. V shed 8 bases and J shed 6 bases, with 17 bases lying between them. The CDR3 consists of 14 residues. Germline lookup yields CDR1 SNHLY and CDR2 FYNNEI. The CDR3 region is CASVLSAAINEQFF. The CDR3 DNA is TGTGCCAGCGTGTTATCGGCAGCGATCAATGAGCAGTTCTTC.

The gene calls are TRBV29-1 and TRBJ1-2; possibly TRBD1 for D (6 bases). Trimming cost V 4 bases and J 8 bases, with 14 bases left between them. Germline V lookup: CDR1 SQVTM, CDR2 ANQGSEA. The CDR3 is 12 amino acids. The CDR3 sequence: CSVVVTGIGYTF. The CDR3 DNA reads TGCAGCGTTGTTGTTACAGGGATCGGCTACACCTTC.

This clone is a singleton in its sample. V is TRBV7-3 and J is TRBJ1-2; 7 nucleotides line up with TRBD1. Germline V gene lookup returns CDR1 SGHTA and CDR2 FQGTGA. This CDR3 has 14 amino acids. Trimming cost V 4 bases and J 3 bases; bases outside gene matches: 5. The CDR3 loop is CASSSTGADYGYTF. The CDR3 coding sequence is TGTGCCAGCAGCTCCACAGGGGCGGACTATGGCTACACCTTC.

The chain is built from TRBV11-3 and TRBJ2-6, with 9 positions matching TRBD1. The CDR3 runs 21 residues. V lost 0 bases and J lost 0; bases outside the gene matches: 12. The germline V gene has CDR1 SGHNT and CDR2 YENEEA. CDR3 sequence reads: CASSLEYLRDRDLSGANVLTF. The CDR3 region has the DNA TGTGCCAGCAGCTTAGAGTATCTCAGGGACAGGGACCTCTCTGGGGCCAACGTCCTGACTTTC. Complete variable domain (other parts from reference TRBV11-3 and TRBJ2-6): EAGVVQSPRYKIIEKKQPVAFWCNPISGHNTLYWYLQNLGQGPELLIRYENEEAVDDSQLPKDRFSAERLKGVDSTLKIQPAELGDSAVYLCASSLEYLRDRDLSGANVLTFGAGSRLTVL.

V gene TRBV3-1 (or the pseudogene TRBV3-2) combines with J gene TRBJ2-1; 7 positions agree with TRBD2. J was trimmed by 7 bases and V by 0 bases; bases with no gene match: 9. The CDR3 is made up of 16 amino acids. The germline gives CDR1 LGHDT, CDR2 YNNKEL (reference sequence). This CDR3 is CASSQDLGRSGNEQFF. CDR3 in DNA: TGTGCCAGCAGCCAAGATCTCGGGAGGTCGGGTAATGAGCAGTTCTTC.

This clone was seen just once. This sequence joins TRBV5-1 and TRBJ2-5; 9 nucleotides align to TRBD2. CDR3 length equals 15 residues. The germline gives CDR1 SGHRS, CDR2 YFSETQ. With V trimmed by 5 bases and J by 2 bases, 7 bases remained unmatched. In DNA, the CDR3 is TGCGCCAGCAGTTCGTCGACTAGCGGACAAGAGACCCAGTACTTC. Its protein product is CASSSSTSGQETQYF.

The chain joins TRBV4-1 to TRBJ1-1; D uncertain. In germline, CDR1 is MGHRA, CDR2 YSYEKL. With 4 bases removed from V and 4 bases from J, the gap between germline ends came to 13 bases. The CDR3 consists of 14 residues. This CDR3 is CASSRGSSGTEAFF. The CDR3 DNA sequence: TGCGCCAGCAGCCGAGGCAGCTCGGGCACTGAAGCTTTCTTT.

J is TRBJ1-2 and V is TRBV11-2; no firm D call. Germline V gene lookup returns CDR1 SGHAT and CDR2 FQNNGV. Trimming stripped 2 bases from V and 0 bases from J, with 7 bases between. CDR3 length: 14 amino acids. The CDR3 spells CASSLTQANYGYTF. CDR3 in DNA: TGTGCCAGCAGCTTAACCCAGGCTAACTATGGCTACACCTTC. The full variable domain, in which reference TRBV11-2 and TRBJ1-2 provide the parts outside the CDR3, is EAGVAQSPRYKIIEKRQSVAFWCNPISGHATLYWYQQILGQGPKLLIQFQNNGVVDDSQLPKDRFSAERLKGVDSTLKIQPAKLEDSAVYLCASSLTQANYGYTFGSGTRLTVV.

The V and J genes are TRBV1 and TRBJ2-1; TRBD2 is taken as the D call from the table, unchecked against the DNA. TRBV1 is reported as a pseudogene. The CDR3 covers 15 residues. The CDR3 here is CTSSIPSGDTDEQFF. CDR3 coding DNA: TGCACCAGCAGCATACCCAGCGGAGATACCGATGAGCAGTTCTTC.

With respect to this clone: Other DNA sequences within the sample encode an identical CDR3. The V call is TRBV9, the J call TRBJ1-5; D is possibly TRBD1 (6 bases). Germline CDR1 SGDLS, CDR2 YYNGEE. The CDR3 loop spans 14 amino acids. Deletions cut 2 bases from V and 4 bases from J, with 10 bases between. The CDR3 spells CASSVTGDNQPQHF. The DNA of the CDR3 is TGTGCCAGCAGCGTGACAGGAGATAATCAGCCCCAGCATTTT.

The chain combines TRBV4-1 with TRBJ2-2, with 8 bases identical to TRBD2. CDR3 length: 17 residues. Germline assignment: CDR1 MGHRA and CDR2 YSYEKL. V trimming: 0 bases; J trimming: 2 bases; junction bases outside the gene matches: 5. The CDR3 region is CASSQDYGRANTGELFF. The CDR3 region has the DNA TGCGCCAGCAGCCAAGATTACGGGAGGGCCAACACCGGGGAGCTGTTTTTT.

The chain recombines TRBV2 with TRBJ1-1; D not resolved. V lost 8 bases to trimming and J lost 1 base, with 17 bases between them. The CDR3 runs 15 residues. Germline values: CDR1 SNHLY, CDR2 FYNNEI. As DNA, the CDR3 is TGTGCCAGCTCTGCCCGGGGAATTCAGAACACTGAAGCTTTCTTT. Translating gives CASSARGIQNTEAFF.

The chain joins TRBV2 to TRBJ1-5; possibly TRBD1 for D (6 bases). This CDR3 region has 15 residues. Per the germline V gene, CDR1 is SNHLY and CDR2 is FYNNEI. V was cut by 5 bases and J by 0 bases, with 11 bases left in between. The CDR3: CASSRDTSSNQPQHF. The CDR3 DNA reads TGTGCCAGCAGTCGGGACACTTCTAGCAATCAGCCCCAGCATTTT.

The sample holds a few counts of this clone. The CDR3 sequence: CASQGGANEKLFF. The CDR3 coding sequence is TGTGCCAGCCAAGGCGGGGCTAATGAAAAACTGTTTTTT. V usage is TRBV28 and J usage is TRBJ1-4; D not certain. Germline V gene sequence: CDR1 MDHEN, CDR2 SYDVKM. Trimming shortened V by 8 bases and J by 3 bases, and 10 bases separated the two germline ends. This CDR3 has 13 amino acids.

This chain joins TRBV7-9 and TRBJ2-1, with D possibly TRBD2 on 6 matching bases. This CDR3 is built from 15 residues. The germline V gene has CDR1 SEHNR and CDR2 FQNEAQ (reference sequence). Trimming removed 6 bases from V and 2 bases from J, with 14 bases in between. The CDR3 DNA reads TGTGCCAGCAGTCTTTCTGCGGGGACCTACAATGAGCAGTTCTTC. It specifies CASSLSAGTYNEQFF. The variable domain in full, completed from reference TRBV7-9 and TRBJ2-1, reads DTGVSQNPRHKITKRGQNVTFRCDPISEHNRLYWYRQTLGQGPEFLTYFQNEAQLEKSRLLSDRFSAERPKGSFSTLEIQRTEQGDSAMYLCASSLSAGTYNEQFFGPGTRLTVL.

The V gene is TRBV7-9, the J gene TRBJ2-2, with D maybe TRBD2 (6 bases). Germline-derived CDR1 and CDR2 are SEHNR and FQNEAQ (reference sequence). Trimming took off 3 bases at V and 4 bases at J, with 9 bases between the two ends. The CDR3 runs 14 residues. The CDR3 is CASSFGGGTGELFF. In nucleotides, the CDR3 is TGTGCCAGCAGCTTTGGGGGAGGCACCGGGGAGCTGTTTTTT. Full variable domain (rest looked up from reference TRBV7-9 and TRBJ2-2): DTGVSQNPRHKITKRGQNVTFRCDPISEHNRLYWYRQTLGQGPEFLTYFQNEAQLEKSRLLSDRFSAERPKGSFSTLEIQRTEQGDSAMYLCASSFGGGTGELFFGEGSRLTVL.